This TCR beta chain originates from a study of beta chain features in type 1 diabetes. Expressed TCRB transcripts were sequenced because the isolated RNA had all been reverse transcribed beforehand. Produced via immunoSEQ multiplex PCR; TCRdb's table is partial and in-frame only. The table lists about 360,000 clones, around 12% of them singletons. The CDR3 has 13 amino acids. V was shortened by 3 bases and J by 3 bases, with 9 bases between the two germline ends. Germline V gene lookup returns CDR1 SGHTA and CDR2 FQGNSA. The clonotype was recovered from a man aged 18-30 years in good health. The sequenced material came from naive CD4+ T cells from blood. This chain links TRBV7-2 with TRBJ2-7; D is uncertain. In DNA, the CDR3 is TGTGCCAGCAGCTTTGAGTATTTCTACGAGCAGTACTTC. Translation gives CASSFEYFYEQYF.